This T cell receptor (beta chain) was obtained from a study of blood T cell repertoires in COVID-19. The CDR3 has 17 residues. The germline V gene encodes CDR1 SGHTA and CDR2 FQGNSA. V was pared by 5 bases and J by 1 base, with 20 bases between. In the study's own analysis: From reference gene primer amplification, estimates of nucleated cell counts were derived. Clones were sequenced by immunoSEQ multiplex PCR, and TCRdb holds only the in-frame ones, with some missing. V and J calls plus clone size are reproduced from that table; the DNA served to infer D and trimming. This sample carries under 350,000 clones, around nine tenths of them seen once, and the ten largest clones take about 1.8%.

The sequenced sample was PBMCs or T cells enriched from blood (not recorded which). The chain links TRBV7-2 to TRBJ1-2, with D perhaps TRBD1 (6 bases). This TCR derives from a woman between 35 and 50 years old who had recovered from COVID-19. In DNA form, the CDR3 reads TGTGCCAGCAGCACAACCCTCGTCGGGGGGCTTAACTATGGCTACACCTTC. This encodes CASSTTLVGGLNYGYTF.